This TCR beta chain is from a study of T cell repertoires in cytomegalovirus infection. Overall study: Well-studied HLA-B-restricted epitopes and recently identified HLA-C-restricted epitopes of CMV were both used in the study. Public signatures in TCR beta pointed to CMV infection and matching HLA type.

From the reads, TCRdb called clonotypes with MiXCR, one entry per CDR3 protein. The repertoire includes 640,000 or so distinct CDR3 sequences, 33% of them detected once, and about 20% sits in the top ten. Regarding this clonotype: Its cognate antigen is unknown.

The receptor's source is a human donor in good health (CMV status not recorded). Some clones in this sample may be carry-over from other donors' samples. This specimen consisted of cultured PBMCs, obtained from culture after CMV antigen stimulation.

The CDR3 DNA reads TGTGCCAGCACCCTCCAGTTATCTGGAAACACCATATATTTT. It encodes CASTLQLSGNTIYF. The chain combines TRBV12-3 or TRBV12-4 with TRBJ1-3; D is unclear. CDR3 length: 14 amino acids. Trimming removed 7 bases at V and 1 base at J, with 11 bases between.